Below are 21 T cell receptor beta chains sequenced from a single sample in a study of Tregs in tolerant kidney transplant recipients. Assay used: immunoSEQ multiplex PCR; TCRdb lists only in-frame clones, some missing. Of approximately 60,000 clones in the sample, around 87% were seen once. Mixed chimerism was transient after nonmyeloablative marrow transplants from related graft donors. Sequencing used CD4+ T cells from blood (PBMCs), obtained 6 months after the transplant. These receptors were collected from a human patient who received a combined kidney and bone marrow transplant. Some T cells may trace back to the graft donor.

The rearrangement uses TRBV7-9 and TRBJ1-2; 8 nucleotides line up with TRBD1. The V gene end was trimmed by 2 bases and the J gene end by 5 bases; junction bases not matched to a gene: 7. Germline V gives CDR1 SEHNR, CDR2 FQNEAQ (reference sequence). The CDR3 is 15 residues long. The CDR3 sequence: CASSLSMDRDYGYTF. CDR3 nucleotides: TGTGCCAGCAGCTTAAGCATGGACAGGGATTATGGCTACACCTTC.

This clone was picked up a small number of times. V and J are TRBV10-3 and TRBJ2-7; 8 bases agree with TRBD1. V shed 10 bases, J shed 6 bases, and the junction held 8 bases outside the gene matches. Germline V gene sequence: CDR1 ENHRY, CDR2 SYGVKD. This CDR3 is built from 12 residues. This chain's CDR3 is CATGQGVTEQYF. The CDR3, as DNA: TGTGCCACCGGACAGGGAGTGACCGAGCAGTACTTC.

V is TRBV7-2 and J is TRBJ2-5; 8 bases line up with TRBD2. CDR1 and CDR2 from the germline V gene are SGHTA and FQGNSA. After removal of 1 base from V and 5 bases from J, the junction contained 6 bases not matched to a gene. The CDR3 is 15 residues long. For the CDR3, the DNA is TGTGCCAGCAGCTTAGGGGGGACTAGGGTGGAGACCCAGTACTTC. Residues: CASSLGGTRVETQYF.

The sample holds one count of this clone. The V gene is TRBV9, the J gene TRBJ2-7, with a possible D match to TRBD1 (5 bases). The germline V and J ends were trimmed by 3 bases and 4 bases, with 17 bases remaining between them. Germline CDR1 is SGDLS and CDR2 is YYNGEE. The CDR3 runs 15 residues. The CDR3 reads CASSEGPLDKYEQYF. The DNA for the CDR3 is TGTGCCAGCAGCGAGGGCCCCCTGGACAAGTACGAGCAGTACTTC.

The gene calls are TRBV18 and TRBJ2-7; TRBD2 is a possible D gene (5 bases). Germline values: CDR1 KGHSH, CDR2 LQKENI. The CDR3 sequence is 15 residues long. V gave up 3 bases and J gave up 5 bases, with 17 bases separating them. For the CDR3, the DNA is TGTGCCAGCTCACCGGACTTTGGGGTCGTACACGAGCAGTACTTC. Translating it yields CASSPDFGVVHEQYF.

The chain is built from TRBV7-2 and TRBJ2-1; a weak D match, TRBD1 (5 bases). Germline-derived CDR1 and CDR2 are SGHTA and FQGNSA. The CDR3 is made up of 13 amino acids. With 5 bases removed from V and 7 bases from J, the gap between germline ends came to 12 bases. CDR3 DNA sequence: TGTGCCAGCAGCAACCAGGGTTGGAATGAGCAGTTCTTC. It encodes CASSNQGWNEQFF.

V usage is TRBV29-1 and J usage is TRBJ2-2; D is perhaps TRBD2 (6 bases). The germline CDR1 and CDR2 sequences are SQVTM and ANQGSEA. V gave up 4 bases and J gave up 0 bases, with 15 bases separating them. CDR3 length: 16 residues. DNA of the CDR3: TGCAGCGTTGGGGGCCGGGGGAGCCCGAACACCGGGGAGCTGTTTTTT. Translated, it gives CSVGGRGSPNTGELFF.

In nucleotides, the CDR3 is TGCGCCAGCAGTCAAAGGCAGGGAGGCACCGGGGAGCTGTTTTTT. This gives the protein CASSQRQGGTGELFF. V usage is TRBV23-1 and J usage is TRBJ2-2, with a possible D match to TRBD2 (6 bases). TRBV23-1 is placed among ORFs of uncertain function. The length of the CDR3 is 15 residues. V lost 2 bases to trimming and J lost 4 bases, with 11 bases between them.

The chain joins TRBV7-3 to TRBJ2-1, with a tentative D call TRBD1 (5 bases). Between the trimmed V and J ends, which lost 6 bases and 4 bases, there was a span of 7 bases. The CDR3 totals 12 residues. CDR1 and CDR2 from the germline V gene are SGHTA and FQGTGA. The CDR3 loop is CASSTGYNEQFF. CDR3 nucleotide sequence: TGTGCCAGCAGTACAGGTTACAATGAGCAGTTCTTC.

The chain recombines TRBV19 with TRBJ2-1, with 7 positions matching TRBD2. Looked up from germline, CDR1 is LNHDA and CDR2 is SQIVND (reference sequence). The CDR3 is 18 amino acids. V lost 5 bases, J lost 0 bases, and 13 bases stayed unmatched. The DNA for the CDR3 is TGTGCCAGTAGTTCCGGGGCTAGCGGCCGTAGCTCCTACAATGAGCAGTTCTTC. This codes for CASSSGASGRSSYNEQFF.

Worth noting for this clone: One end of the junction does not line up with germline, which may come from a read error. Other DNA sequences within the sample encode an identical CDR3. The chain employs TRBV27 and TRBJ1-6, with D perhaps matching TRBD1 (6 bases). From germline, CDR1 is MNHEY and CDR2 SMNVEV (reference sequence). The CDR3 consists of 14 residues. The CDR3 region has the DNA TGTGCCAGCAGTTTATACAGGGATAATTCCCCCCTCCACTTT. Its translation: CASSLYRDNSPLHF.

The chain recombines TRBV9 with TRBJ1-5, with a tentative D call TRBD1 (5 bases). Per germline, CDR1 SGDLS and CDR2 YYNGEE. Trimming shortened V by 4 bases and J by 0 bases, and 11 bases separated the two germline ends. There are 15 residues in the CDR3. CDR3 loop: CASSPGGDSNQPQHF. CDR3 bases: TGTGCCAGCAGCCCCGGGGGGGATAGCAATCAGCCCCAGCATTTT.

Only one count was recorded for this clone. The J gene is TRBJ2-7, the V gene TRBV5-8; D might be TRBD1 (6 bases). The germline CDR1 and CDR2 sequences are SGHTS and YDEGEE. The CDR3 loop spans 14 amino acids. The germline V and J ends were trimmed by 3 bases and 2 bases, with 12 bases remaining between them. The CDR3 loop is CASSWTRDTYEQYF. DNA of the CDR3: TGTGCCAGCAGCTGGACCCGGGACACCTACGAGCAGTACTTC.

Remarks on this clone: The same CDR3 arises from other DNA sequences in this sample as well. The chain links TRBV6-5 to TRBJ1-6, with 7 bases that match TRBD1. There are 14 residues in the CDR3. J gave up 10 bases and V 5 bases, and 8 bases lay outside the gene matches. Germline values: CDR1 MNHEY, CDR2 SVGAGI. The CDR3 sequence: CASSNRQGGSPLHF. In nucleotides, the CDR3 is TGTGCCAGCAGTAATAGACAGGGCGGATCACCCCTCCACTTT.

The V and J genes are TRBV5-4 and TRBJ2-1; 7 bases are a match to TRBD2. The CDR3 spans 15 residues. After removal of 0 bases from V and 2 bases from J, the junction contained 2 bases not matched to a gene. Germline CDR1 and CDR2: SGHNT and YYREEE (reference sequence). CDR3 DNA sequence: TGTGCCAGCAGCTTGGGCGGGAGACCCTACAATGAGCAGTTCTTC. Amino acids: CASSLGGRPYNEQFF. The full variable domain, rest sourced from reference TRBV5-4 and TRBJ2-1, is ETGVTQSPTHLIKTRGQQVTLRCSSQSGHNTVSWYQQALGQGPQFIFQYYREEENGRGNFPPRFSGLQFPNYSSELNVNALELDDSALYLCASSLGGRPYNEQFFGPGTRLTVL.

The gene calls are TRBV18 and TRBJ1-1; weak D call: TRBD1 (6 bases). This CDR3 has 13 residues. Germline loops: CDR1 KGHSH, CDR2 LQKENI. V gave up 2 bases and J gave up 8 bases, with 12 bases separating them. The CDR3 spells CASSPASGTEAFF. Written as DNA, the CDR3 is TGTGCCAGCTCACCAGCATCCGGGACAGAAGCTTTCTTT.

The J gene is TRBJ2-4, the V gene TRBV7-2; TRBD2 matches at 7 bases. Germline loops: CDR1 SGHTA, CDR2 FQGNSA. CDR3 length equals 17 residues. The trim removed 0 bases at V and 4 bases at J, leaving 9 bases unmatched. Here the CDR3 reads CASSLAGGGAGKNIQYF. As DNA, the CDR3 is TGTGCCAGCAGCTTAGCGGGGGGAGGGGCGGGGAAAAACATTCAGTACTTC.

CDR3 sequence reads: CAISELGQRTDTQYF. The DNA of the CDR3 is TGTGCCATCAGTGAGTTGGGACAGCGCACAGATACGCAGTATTTT. This chain links TRBV10-3 with TRBJ2-3; 7 bases match TRBD1. The CDR3 spans 15 residues. Trimming cost V 1 base and J 1 base; bases outside gene matches: 2. From germline, CDR1 is ENHRY and CDR2 SYGVKD.

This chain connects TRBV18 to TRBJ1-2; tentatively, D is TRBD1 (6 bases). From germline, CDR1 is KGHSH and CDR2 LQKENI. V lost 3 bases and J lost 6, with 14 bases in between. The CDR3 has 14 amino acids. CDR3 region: CASSPPPGVDGYTF. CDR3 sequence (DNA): TGTGCCAGCTCACCGCCGCCAGGGGTGGATGGCTACACCTTC.

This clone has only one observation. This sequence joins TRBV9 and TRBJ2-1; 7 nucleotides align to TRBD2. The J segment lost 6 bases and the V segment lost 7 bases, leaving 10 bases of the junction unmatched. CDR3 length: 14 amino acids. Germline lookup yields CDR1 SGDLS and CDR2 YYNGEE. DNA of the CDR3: TGTGCCAGCGGGGGGGGTTATGATTTCAATGAGCAGTTCTTC. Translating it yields CASGGGYDFNEQFF.

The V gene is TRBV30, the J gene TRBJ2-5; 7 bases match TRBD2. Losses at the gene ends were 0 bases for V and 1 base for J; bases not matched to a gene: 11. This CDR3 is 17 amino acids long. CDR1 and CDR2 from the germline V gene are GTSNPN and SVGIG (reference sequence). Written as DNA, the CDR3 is TGTGCCTGGAGTGTAGGGTCTGGGGGGGGACTCCAAGAGACCCAGTACTTC. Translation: CAWSVGSGGGLQETQYF.